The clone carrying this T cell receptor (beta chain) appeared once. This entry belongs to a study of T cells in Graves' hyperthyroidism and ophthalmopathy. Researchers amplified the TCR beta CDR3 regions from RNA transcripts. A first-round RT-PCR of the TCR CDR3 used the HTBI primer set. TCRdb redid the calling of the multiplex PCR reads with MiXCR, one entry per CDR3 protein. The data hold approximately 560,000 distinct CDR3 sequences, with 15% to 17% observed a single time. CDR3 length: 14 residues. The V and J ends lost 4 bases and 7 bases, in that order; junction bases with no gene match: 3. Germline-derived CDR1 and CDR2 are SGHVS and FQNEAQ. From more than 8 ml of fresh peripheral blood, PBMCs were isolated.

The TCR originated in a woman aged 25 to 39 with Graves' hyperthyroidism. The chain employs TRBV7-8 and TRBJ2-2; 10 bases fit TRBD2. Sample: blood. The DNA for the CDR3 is TGTGCCAGCAGCTCAGCGGGGGGGAGCGGGGAGCTGTTTTTT. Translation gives CASSSAGGSGELFF.